The source of this T cell receptor (beta chain) is a study of response to subunit inactivated influenza vaccine. TCRdb re-analysed the RT-PCR reads in MiXCR, keeping a single row per CDR3 protein. Here the sample spans more than 550,000 distinct CDR3 sequences, about 11% being singletons. The ends lost 1 base at V and 0 bases at J; junction bases unmatched: 6. This CDR3 comprises 16 residues. Germline values: CDR1 LGHNA, CDR2 YSLEER. The data also belong to a second study, concerning T cells expressing NK-cell markers. That source notes: Making the TCR beta cDNA relied on 5'RACE template switching with UMIs. HCMV seropositivity marked most of the eight sequenced donors; one was seronegative. Similarly, these clonotypes led the CD3+CD56-NKG2C+ fraction as well in a few donors.

Sequenced here: PBMCs from blood, sampled on the day of vaccination. This TCR derives from a man aged 45 to 65 who received an inactivated influenza vaccine. The chain carries TRBV4-3 and TRBJ2-7, with 7 positions matching TRBD1. In DNA, the CDR3 is TGCGCCAGCAGCCAAGGTACGGACAGGTACTCCTACGAGCAGTACTTC. Its protein is CASSQGTDRYSYEQYF.